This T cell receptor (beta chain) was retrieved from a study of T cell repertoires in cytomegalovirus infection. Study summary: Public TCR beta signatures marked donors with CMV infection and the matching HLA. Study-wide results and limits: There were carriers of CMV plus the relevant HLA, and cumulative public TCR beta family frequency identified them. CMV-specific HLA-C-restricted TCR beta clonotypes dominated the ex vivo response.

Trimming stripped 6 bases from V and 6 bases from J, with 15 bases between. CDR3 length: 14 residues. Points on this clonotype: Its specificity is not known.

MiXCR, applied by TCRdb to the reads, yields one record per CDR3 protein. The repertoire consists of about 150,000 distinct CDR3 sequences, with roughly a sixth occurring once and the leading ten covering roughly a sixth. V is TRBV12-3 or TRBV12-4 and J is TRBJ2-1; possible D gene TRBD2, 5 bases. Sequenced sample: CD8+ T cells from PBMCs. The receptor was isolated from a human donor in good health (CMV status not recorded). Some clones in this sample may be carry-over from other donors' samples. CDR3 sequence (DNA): TGTGCCAGCAGATCCACTAGTCCCGGCAATGAGCAGTTCTTC. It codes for CASRSTSPGNEQFF.